A selection of T cell receptor beta chains follows, all from one sample in a study of CD8 T cells in ankylosing spondylitis. TCRdb re-analysed the 5' RACE reads in MiXCR, keeping a single row per CDR3 protein. The sample yields 200,000 or so distinct CDR3 sequences, around 13% seen once. Specimen: blood, either unsorted or a sorted T cell fraction (not recorded which). The receptors here all came from a female donor with ankylosing spondylitis or in good health (not recorded which). CDR3s include the opening cysteine and the closing phenylalanine or tryptophan. The D gene is left open where the match is weak. Only part of the rows carry a size: once, few, many, or a class if the clone is expanded.

cdr3_length: 16
j_call: TRBJ2-1
v_call: TRBV20-1
clone_size: -
d_call: TRBD2
cdr3_aa: CSAPIAGLAGSNEQFF
cdr3_nt: TGCAGTGCTCCAATTGCGGGACTAGCGGGAAGCAATGAGCAGTTCTTC

cdr3_length: 13
j_call: TRBJ1-6
v_call: TRBV20-1
clone_size: many
d_call: -
cdr3_aa: CSAKTAHNSPLHF
cdr3_nt: TGCAGTGCTAAGACAGCGCACAATTCACCCCTCCACTTT

cdr3_length: 16
j_call: TRBJ1-5
v_call: TRBV18
clone_size: few
d_call: -
cdr3_aa: CASSPRDRVEGQPQHF
cdr3_nt: TGTGCCAGCTCACCACGGGACCGAGTGGAGGGTCAGCCCCAGCATTTT

cdr3_length: 17
j_call: TRBJ2-3
v_call: TRBV7-2
clone_size: many
d_call: TRBD2
cdr3_aa: CASSFWVAGGGADTQYF
cdr3_nt: TGTGCCAGCAGCTTTTGGGTAGCGGGAGGAGGTGCAGATACGCAGTATTTT

cdr3_length: 15
j_call: TRBJ2-5
v_call: TRBV5-1
clone_size: many
d_call: -
cdr3_aa: CASSLESGMGETQYF
cdr3_nt: TGCGCCAGCAGCTTGGAGTCCGGGATGGGGGAGACCCAGTACTTC

cdr3_length: 15
j_call: TRBJ2-1
v_call: TRBV12-3/TRBV12-4
clone_size: few
d_call: TRBD1
cdr3_aa: CASSNTGTGLREQFF
cdr3_nt: TGTGCCAGCAGCAATACCGGGACAGGGTTGCGTGAGCAGTTCTTC

cdr3_length: 12
j_call: TRBJ2-3
v_call: TRBV29-1
clone_size: -
d_call: -
cdr3_aa: CSVRESSDTQYF
cdr3_nt: TGCAGCGTTCGTGAGAGTTCAGATACGCAGTATTTT

cdr3_length: 16
j_call: TRBJ1-5
v_call: TRBV7-2
clone_size: many
d_call: -
cdr3_aa: CASSPMARGSNQPQHF
cdr3_nt: TGTGCCAGCAGCCCGATGGCCAGGGGAAGCAATCAGCCCCAGCATTTT

cdr3_length: 14
j_call: TRBJ2-3
v_call: TRBV7-9
clone_size: -
d_call: -
cdr3_aa: CASSPAKSTDTQYF
cdr3_nt: TGTGCCAGCAGCCCCGCAAAGAGCACAGATACGCAGTATTTT

cdr3_length: 13
j_call: TRBJ2-7
v_call: TRBV29-1
clone_size: -
d_call: TRBD1
cdr3_aa: CSVEGQGALEQYF
cdr3_nt: TGCAGCGTTGAAGGGCAGGGGGCTCTCGAGCAGTACTTC

cdr3_length: 10
j_call: TRBJ2-1
v_call: TRBV29-1
clone_size: -
d_call: -
cdr3_aa: CSVGANEQFF
cdr3_nt: TGCAGCGTTGGGGCGAATGAGCAGTTCTTC

cdr3_length: 15
j_call: TRBJ2-7
v_call: TRBV20-1
clone_size: many
d_call: TRBD1
cdr3_aa: CSARPRTGGRTEQYF
cdr3_nt: TGCAGTGCTAGACCGAGGACAGGGGGTCGCACCGAGCAGTACTTC

cdr3_length: 14
j_call: TRBJ1-3
v_call: TRBV7-2
clone_size: many
d_call: -
cdr3_aa: CASSLGSSGNTIYF
cdr3_nt: TGTGCCAGCAGCTTAGGGTCCTCTGGAAACACCATATATTTT

cdr3_length: 15
j_call: TRBJ1-5
v_call: TRBV18
clone_size: few
d_call: -
cdr3_aa: CASSREGSINQPQHF
cdr3_nt: TGTGCCAGCTCACGGGAGGGTTCGATAAATCAGCCCCAGCATTTT

cdr3_length: 16
j_call: TRBJ2-1
v_call: TRBV7-2
clone_size: many
d_call: TRBD2
cdr3_aa: CASNGGGGIGGNEQFF
cdr3_nt: TGTGCCAGCAATGGAGGCGGGGGGATAGGTGGCAATGAGCAGTTCTTC

cdr3_length: 14
j_call: TRBJ2-1
v_call: TRBV30
clone_size: few
d_call: TRBD2
cdr3_aa: CAVSGSGSYNEQFF
cdr3_nt: TGTGCGGTAAGCGGGAGCGGATCCTACAATGAGCAGTTCTTC

cdr3_length: 17
j_call: TRBJ1-6
v_call: TRBV4-3
clone_size: many
d_call: -
cdr3_aa: CASSPDGALKGNSPLHF
cdr3_nt: TGCGCCAGCAGCCCAGATGGGGCCCTGAAGGGTAATTCACCCCTCCACTTT

cdr3_length: 14
j_call: TRBJ1-1
v_call: TRBV20-1
clone_size: many
d_call: -
cdr3_aa: CSARPAGMNTEAFF
cdr3_nt: TGCAGTGCCCGTCCGGCGGGCATGAACACTGAAGCTTTCTTT

cdr3_length: 16
j_call: TRBJ2-3
v_call: TRBV20-1
clone_size: few
d_call: -
cdr3_aa: CSARVELWGTTDTQYF
cdr3_nt: TGCAGTGCTAGAGTGGAACTCTGGGGGACCACAGATACGCAGTATTTT

cdr3_length: 13
j_call: TRBJ2-7
v_call: TRBV5-1
clone_size: -
d_call: -
cdr3_aa: CASSSGRSNEQYF
cdr3_nt: TGCGCCAGCAGTAGTGGCCGTTCGAACGAGCAGTACTTC

cdr3_length: 14
j_call: TRBJ2-7
v_call: TRBV9
clone_size: -
d_call: -
cdr3_aa: CASSVEGSSYEQYF
cdr3_nt: TGTGCCAGCAGCGTAGAGGGTTCCTCCTACGAGCAGTACTTC

cdr3_length: 12
j_call: TRBJ2-3
v_call: TRBV28
clone_size: many
d_call: -
cdr3_aa: CASIQLPSTQYF
cdr3_nt: TGTGCCAGCATTCAGTTACCTAGTACGCAGTATTTT

cdr3_length: 14
j_call: TRBJ2-5
v_call: TRBV28
clone_size: many
d_call: TRBD1
cdr3_aa: CASSSPTGLETQYF
cdr3_nt: TGTGCCAGCAGTTCCCCGACAGGGTTGGAGACCCAGTACTTC

cdr3_length: 15
j_call: TRBJ1-4
v_call: TRBV18
clone_size: many
d_call: -
cdr3_aa: CASSPADPAMKTLFF
cdr3_nt: TGTGCCAGCTCCCCGGCCGACCCCGCAATGAAAACTCTGTTTTTT

cdr3_length: 14
j_call: TRBJ2-7
v_call: TRBV12-3/TRBV12-4
clone_size: few
d_call: TRBD2
cdr3_aa: CASSPGREGFEQYF
cdr3_nt: TGTGCCAGCAGTCCAGGGAGGGAGGGGTTCGAGCAGTACTTC

cdr3_length: 14
j_call: TRBJ1-1
v_call: TRBV7-6
clone_size: many
d_call: TRBD1
cdr3_aa: CASSTWTGGTEAFF
cdr3_nt: TGTGCCAGCAGCACTTGGACAGGGGGCACTGAAGCTTTCTTT

cdr3_length: 16
j_call: TRBJ2-2
v_call: TRBV10-2
clone_size: -
d_call: -
cdr3_aa: CASSEWGPSNTGELFF
cdr3_nt: TGCGCCAGCAGTGAGTGGGGGCCGTCAAACACCGGGGAGCTGTTTTTT

cdr3_length: 15
j_call: TRBJ2-2
v_call: TRBV12-3/TRBV12-4
clone_size: many
d_call: TRBD2
cdr3_aa: CASSWGGTDTGELFF
cdr3_nt: TGTGCCAGCAGTTGGGGGGGGACGGACACCGGGGAGCTGTTTTTT

cdr3_length: 13
j_call: TRBJ2-1
v_call: TRBV10-3
clone_size: many
d_call: -
cdr3_aa: CATSKTRVNEQFF
cdr3_nt: TGTGCCACCTCGAAAACGAGGGTCAATGAGCAGTTCTTC

cdr3_length: 14
j_call: TRBJ2-4
v_call: TRBV2
clone_size: few
d_call: TRBD2
cdr3_aa: CASSLLAGKNIQYF
cdr3_nt: TGTGCCAGCAGCCTCCTAGCGGGAAAAAACATTCAGTACTTC

cdr3_length: 12
j_call: TRBJ2-7
v_call: TRBV12-3/TRBV12-4
clone_size: many
d_call: -
cdr3_aa: CASTYGNYEQYF
cdr3_nt: TGTGCCAGCACTTATGGAAACTACGAGCAGTACTTC

cdr3_length: 14
j_call: TRBJ1-1
v_call: TRBV29-1
clone_size: many
d_call: TRBD1
cdr3_aa: CSVEKTGSPTEAFF
cdr3_nt: TGCAGCGTTGAAAAGACAGGGTCCCCGACTGAAGCTTTCTTT

cdr3_length: 18
j_call: TRBJ2-5
v_call: TRBV5-6
clone_size: many
d_call: TRBD1
cdr3_aa: CASSSRTGATPYQETQYF
cdr3_nt: TGTGCCAGCAGCTCTAGGACAGGGGCAACACCATACCAAGAGACCCAGTACTTC

cdr3_length: 15
j_call: TRBJ2-6
v_call: TRBV5-1
clone_size: many
d_call: -
cdr3_aa: CASSVRRSGANVLTF
cdr3_nt: TGCGCCAGCAGCGTGCGCCGCTCTGGGGCCAACGTCCTGACTTTC

cdr3_length: 13
j_call: TRBJ2-1
v_call: TRBV4-3
clone_size: -
d_call: TRBD1
cdr3_aa: CANPKDRGNEQFF
cdr3_nt: TGCGCCAACCCCAAGGACAGGGGGAATGAGCAGTTCTTC

cdr3_length: 15
j_call: TRBJ2-2
v_call: TRBV11-3
clone_size: -
d_call: TRBD1
cdr3_aa: CASSPKTGFGGELFF
cdr3_nt: TGTGCCAGCAGCCCGAAGACAGGGTTTGGCGGGGAGCTGTTTTTT

cdr3_length: 15
j_call: TRBJ2-4
v_call: TRBV7-8
clone_size: few
d_call: -
cdr3_aa: CASSLEWRGKDIQYF
cdr3_nt: TGTGCCAGCAGCTTAGAGTGGAGAGGGAAGGACATTCAGTACTTC

cdr3_length: 15
j_call: TRBJ2-3
v_call: TRBV12-3/TRBV12-4
clone_size: few
d_call: TRBD2
cdr3_aa: CASSLGLAGVDTQYF
cdr3_nt: TGTGCCAGCAGTTTAGGACTAGCGGGAGTGGATACGCAGTATTTT

cdr3_length: 13
j_call: TRBJ1-1
v_call: TRBV30
clone_size: many
d_call: -
cdr3_aa: CAWRGGVITEAFF
cdr3_nt: TGTGCCTGGAGGGGGGGGGTTATCACTGAAGCTTTCTTT

cdr3_length: 12
j_call: TRBJ1-1
v_call: TRBV12-3/TRBV12-4
clone_size: -
d_call: TRBD1
cdr3_aa: CASSLWDSGAFF
cdr3_nt: TGTGCCAGCAGTCTTTGGGACAGCGGTGCTTTCTTT

cdr3_length: 18
j_call: TRBJ2-2
v_call: TRBV4-2
clone_size: few
d_call: TRBD2
cdr3_aa: CASSRPGTSGINTGELFF
cdr3_nt: TGTGCCAGCAGCCGACCCGGGACTAGCGGGATAAACACCGGGGAGCTGTTTTTT

cdr3_length: 15
j_call: TRBJ2-1
v_call: TRBV4-3
clone_size: many
d_call: -
cdr3_aa: CASSQLLARDREQFF
cdr3_nt: TGCGCCAGCAGCCAGTTACTAGCCCGGGACCGGGAGCAGTTCTTC

cdr3_length: 13
j_call: TRBJ1-1
v_call: TRBV7-9
clone_size: many
d_call: -
cdr3_aa: CASSRFQDTEAFF
cdr3_nt: TGTGCCAGCAGCCGCTTCCAGGACACTGAAGCTTTCTTT

cdr3_length: 17
j_call: TRBJ2-3
v_call: TRBV15
clone_size: few
d_call: TRBD1
cdr3_aa: CATSRDPTGTDADTQYF
cdr3_nt: TGTGCCACCAGCAGAGACCCGACAGGGACGGATGCAGATACGCAGTATTTT

cdr3_length: 14
j_call: TRBJ2-5
v_call: TRBV24-1
clone_size: -
d_call: TRBD2
cdr3_aa: CATSMASGQETQYF
cdr3_nt: TGTGCCACCAGTATGGCTAGCGGACAAGAGACCCAGTACTTC

cdr3_length: 13
j_call: TRBJ2-3
v_call: TRBV5-1
clone_size: many
d_call: TRBD2
cdr3_aa: CASSAGLADTQYF
cdr3_nt: TGCGCCAGCTCAGCGGGACTCGCAGATACGCAGTATTTT

cdr3_length: 16
j_call: TRBJ2-1
v_call: TRBV27
clone_size: few
d_call: TRBD2
cdr3_aa: CASRRLGLAGDYEQFF
cdr3_nt: TGTGCCAGCAGGCGTCTTGGACTAGCGGGAGATTATGAGCAGTTCTTC

cdr3_length: 18
j_call: TRBJ2-3
v_call: TRBV12-3/TRBV12-4
clone_size: few
d_call: TRBD1
cdr3_aa: CASSLGVGGNSLTDTQYF
cdr3_nt: TGTGCCAGCAGTTTAGGGGTAGGGGGCAACTCCCTCACAGATACGCAGTATTTT

cdr3_length: 16
j_call: TRBJ2-1
v_call: TRBV20-1
clone_size: many
d_call: TRBD2
cdr3_aa: CSARLAGPTSYNEQFF
cdr3_nt: TGCAGTGCTAGACTAGCGGGCCCCACCTCCTACAATGAGCAGTTCTTC

cdr3_length: 14
j_call: TRBJ1-5
v_call: TRBV10-3
clone_size: -
d_call: -
cdr3_aa: CAISEVDGYQPQHF
cdr3_nt: TGTGCCATCAGTGAAGTGGACGGATATCAGCCCCAGCATTTT

cdr3_length: 14
j_call: TRBJ1-1
v_call: TRBV11-2
clone_size: -
d_call: -
cdr3_aa: CASSPGGGGLEAFF
cdr3_nt: TGTGCCAGCAGCCCCGGGGGGGGCGGTCTTGAAGCTTTCTTT

cdr3_length: 16
j_call: TRBJ2-3
v_call: TRBV5-1
clone_size: many
d_call: TRBD2
cdr3_aa: CASSPGLAESTDTQYF
cdr3_nt: TGCGCCAGCAGCCCCGGACTAGCGGAGAGCACAGATACGCAGTATTTT

cdr3_length: 14
j_call: TRBJ2-1
v_call: TRBV5-1
clone_size: -
d_call: TRBD1
cdr3_aa: CASSIGQGENEQFF
cdr3_nt: TGCGCCAGCAGCATCGGACAGGGTGAGAATGAGCAGTTCTTC

cdr3_length: 14
j_call: TRBJ2-3
v_call: TRBV6-5
clone_size: -
d_call: -
cdr3_aa: CASSYKGPVDTQYF
cdr3_nt: TGTGCCAGCAGTTATAAGGGCCCGGTAGATACGCAGTATTTT

cdr3_length: 12
j_call: TRBJ2-1
v_call: TRBV9
clone_size: many
d_call: -
cdr3_aa: CASSGSPNEQFF
cdr3_nt: TGTGCCAGCAGCGGCAGTCCCAATGAGCAGTTCTTC

cdr3_length: 16
j_call: TRBJ2-7
v_call: TRBV15
clone_size: many
d_call: -
cdr3_aa: CATSRDQGRVSGEQYF
cdr3_nt: TGTGCCACCAGCAGAGATCAGGGCAGGGTGTCTGGAGAGCAGTACTTC

cdr3_length: 16
j_call: TRBJ1-2
v_call: TRBV6-5
clone_size: -
d_call: -
cdr3_aa: CASSYSSFQRSYGYTF
cdr3_nt: TGTGCCAGCAGTTACTCCTCCTTCCAGAGGTCCTATGGCTACACCTTC

cdr3_length: 13
j_call: TRBJ2-1
v_call: TRBV12-3/TRBV12-4
clone_size: many
d_call: -
cdr3_aa: CASSFSGYNEQFF
cdr3_nt: TGTGCCAGCAGCTTCTCGGGGTACAATGAGCAGTTCTTC

cdr3_length: 15
j_call: TRBJ2-1
v_call: TRBV12-3/TRBV12-4
clone_size: -
d_call: TRBD1
cdr3_aa: CASSFPGQGAREQFF
cdr3_nt: TGTGCCAGCAGTTTCCCCGGACAGGGGGCGCGAGAGCAGTTCTTC